This T cell receptor beta chain was retrieved from a study of control samples from healthy donors and cancer patients. Germline trimming cut 4 bases from V and 8 bases from J; bases unmatched to any gene: 5. The CDR3 extends over 13 amino acids. CDR1 MGHDK and CDR2 SYGVNS come from the germline V gene. The table came from immunoSEQ multiplex PCR; TCRdb's copy has only in-frame clones and leaves some out. The data contain 150,000 to 200,000 clones, about 93% of them seen just once; the ten biggest clones take up about 4%. The chain combines TRBV25-1 with TRBJ1-2; the match to TRBD1 covers 9 bases. Sequenced material: blood. This clonotype was sampled from a woman aged 60 to 75 in good health. This CDR3 is CASSVQGARGYTF. The CDR3 nucleotides read TGTGCCAGCAGTGTACAGGGGGCGCGAGGCTACACCTTC.